A selection of T cell receptor beta chains follows, all from one sample in a study of blood T cell repertoires in COVID-19. Libraries were prepared by immunoSEQ multiplex PCR; TCRdb keeps only in-frame clonotypes and omits some of them. The sample includes about 140,000 clones, about 89% of them seen just once. The sample consisted of peripheral blood. These receptors all come from a man between 60 and 75 years old with active or convalescent COVID-19. CDR3s include the opening cysteine and the closing phenylalanine or tryptophan. A D gene is named only where the DNA matches it firmly. Clone size, where shown, is once, few, many, or a class for clones that have expanded.

J: TRBJ2-3
V: TRBV10-3
D: TRBD1
size: .
CDR3: CAITGDADTQYF
DNA: TGTGCCATTACAGGGGACGCAGATACGCAGTATTTT

J: TRBJ2-7
V: TRBV2
D: TRBD2
size: .
CDR3: CASSRVAGNSYEQYF
DNA: TGTGCCAGCAGTCGGGTAGCGGGAAACTCCTACGAGCAGTACTTC

J: TRBJ1-6
V: TRBV6-5
D: .
size: .
CDR3: CASRKVPIGSPLHF
DNA: TGTGCCAGCAGGAAAGTGCCCATCGGTTCACCCCTCCACTTT

J: TRBJ2-1
V: TRBV4-1
D: .
size: .
CDR3: CASSPPLNPANEQFF
DNA: TGCGCCAGCAGCCCCCCACTAAATCCAGCGAATGAGCAGTTCTTC

J: TRBJ2-1
V: TRBV5-1
D: .
size: .
CDR3: CASRRQPTDGEQFF
DNA: TGCGCCAGCAGGCGCCAACCGACAGACGGTGAGCAGTTCTTC

J: TRBJ1-6
V: TRBV28
D: .
size: once
CDR3: CASSSPTEGTPLHF
DNA: TGTGCCAGCAGTTCCCCAACAGAAGGAACACCCCTCCACTTT

J: TRBJ1-3
V: TRBV18
D: .
size: once
CDR3: CASSPGQLSGNTIYF
DNA: TGTGCCAGCTCACCAGGGCAGCTCTCTGGAAACACCATATATTTT

J: TRBJ1-5
V: TRBV6-5
D: .
size: .
CDR3: CASSPGGNVGPQHF
DNA: TGTGCCAGCAGCCCCGGGGGGAATGTGGGGCCCCAGCATTTT

J: TRBJ2-6
V: TRBV3-1/TRBV3-2
D: TRBD2
size: .
CDR3: CASSQEWRGAGANVLTF
DNA: TGTGCCAGCAGCCAAGAGTGGCGGGGGGCTGGGGCCAACGTCCTGACTTTC

J: TRBJ1-6
V: TRBV5-6
D: TRBD1
size: .
CDR3: CASSQGTGLGNSPLHF
DNA: TGTGCCAGCAGCCAAGGGACAGGCTTAGGGAATTCACCCCTCCACTTT

J: TRBJ2-3
V: TRBV29-1
D: .
size: .
CDR3: CSLYRGTLAGGTQYF
DNA: TGCAGCCTTTATCGGGGGACTCTAGCTGGGGGTACGCAGTATTTT

J: TRBJ1-5
V: TRBV3-1/TRBV3-2
D: TRBD1
size: .
CDR3: CASSHSDRDNQPQHF
DNA: TGTGCCAGCAGCCACTCTGACAGGGATAATCAGCCCCAGCATTTT

J: TRBJ2-6
V: TRBV5-1
D: .
size: .
CDR3: CASSLVGPGANVLTF
DNA: TGCGCCAGCAGCTTGGTTGGCCCTGGGGCCAACGTCCTGACTTTC

J: TRBJ1-1
V: TRBV28
D: TRBD1
size: .
CDR3: CASSLLPGQGTPEAFF
DNA: TGTGCCAGCAGTCTTTTACCGGGACAGGGGACACCTGAAGCTTTCTTT

J: TRBJ1-3
V: TRBV15
D: TRBD1
size: .
CDR3: CATSPIDREAGNTIYF
DNA: TGTGCCACCAGCCCTATCGACAGGGAGGCCGGAAACACCATATATTTT

J: TRBJ2-1
V: TRBV7-3
D: TRBD2
size: .
CDR3: CASSLGLAGMNEQFF
DNA: TGTGCCAGCAGCTTAGGTCTAGCGGGGATGAATGAGCAGTTCTTC

J: TRBJ1-2
V: TRBV10-3
D: .
size: .
CDR3: CAISSSDRRGYTF
DNA: TGTGCCATCAGTAGTTCCGACAGGCGGGGCTACACCTTC

J: TRBJ2-5
V: TRBV30
D: .
size: once
CDR3: CAWSINQETQYF
DNA: TGTGCCTGGAGCATCAACCAAGAGACCCAGTACTTC

J: TRBJ2-3
V: TRBV4-1
D: TRBD2
size: .
CDR3: CASRLNSGGTDTQYF
DNA: TGCGCCAGCAGGCTCAATAGCGGGGGCACAGATACGCAGTATTTT

J: TRBJ1-3
V: TRBV6-5
D: .
size: .
CDR3: CASSTGTLSGNTIYF
DNA: TGTGCCAGCAGCACCGGGACACTCTCTGGAAACACCATATATTTT

J: TRBJ1-2
V: TRBV6-5
D: .
size: .
CDR3: CASSYSKRSYGYTF
DNA: TGTGCCAGCAGTTACTCGAAACGGAGCTATGGCTACACCTTC

J: TRBJ1-1
V: TRBV24-1
D: .
size: .
CDR3: CATSAAGGGNTEAFF
DNA: TGTGCCACCAGTGCTGCAGGCGGAGGGAACACTGAAGCTTTCTTT

J: TRBJ2-1
V: TRBV7-2
D: .
size: .
CDR3: CASSPPGQPISNEQFF
DNA: TGTGCCAGCAGCCCCCCCGGACAGCCCATTAGCAATGAGCAGTTCTTC

J: TRBJ1-5
V: TRBV28
D: .
size: .
CDR3: CASRRGGGNQPQHF
DNA: TGTGCCAGCAGACGGGGGGGAGGCAATCAGCCCCAGCATTTT

J: TRBJ2-1
V: TRBV7-2
D: .
size: .
CDR3: CASSLLVNFHEQFF
DNA: TGTGCCAGCAGCTTATTAGTAAACTTTCATGAGCAGTTCTTC

J: TRBJ1-3
V: TRBV30
D: .
size: .
CDR3: CAWSPGRSRNTIYF
DNA: TGTGCCTGGAGTCCGGGGAGAAGCAGAAACACCATATATTTT

J: TRBJ2-1
V: TRBV18
D: .
size: .
CDR3: CASLQDRGGNNEQFF
DNA: TGTGCCAGCTTACAAGACAGGGGAGGGAACAATGAGCAGTTCTTC

J: TRBJ1-1
V: TRBV7-2
D: TRBD1
size: .
CDR3: CASSLRQGSPEAFF
DNA: TGTGCCAGCAGCTTAAGACAGGGGAGCCCTGAAGCTTTCTTT

J: TRBJ1-1
V: TRBV5-1
D: TRBD1
size: .
CDR3: CASSQSDRGLQNTEAFF
DNA: TGCGCCAGCAGCCAAAGCGACAGGGGGCTCCAGAACACTGAAGCTTTCTTT

J: TRBJ1-6
V: TRBV5-4
D: TRBD1
size: .
CDR3: CASSLPGQDTSPLHF
DNA: TGTGCCAGCAGCTTACCGGGACAGGACACTTCACCCCTCCACTTT